Following are 21 T cell receptor beta chains from one sample sequenced in a study of shared T cell receptors in the human thymus. Method: immunoSEQ multiplex PCR; TCRdb's copy keeps in-frame clones and lacks some. This sample has about 540,000 clones, with approximately 80% found just once. This sample also belongs to another study, concerning human thymus T cells.

Sequencing input: thymocytes. These receptors were taken from a boy younger than two with a congenital heart defect.

Concerning this clone itself: The conserved phenylalanine or tryptophan normally closing the CDR3 is absent here, so this likely arose from a read error. The DNA is left out, because the CDR3 cannot be placed on it with certainty; the CDR3 is given as TCRdb lists it. The CDR3 reads CASETGMV. This chain joins TRBV9 and TRBJ2-3; the D call of TRBD1 is as the table states it, not checked on the DNA. Germline V gives CDR1 SGDLS, CDR2 YYNGEE. The CDR3 totals 8 residues, both ends included.

The V call is TRBV5-4, the J call TRBJ2-7; 9 bases line up with TRBD2. The CDR3 consists of 15 residues. CDR1 and CDR2 (germline): SGHNT, YYREEE (reference sequence). Trimming took 2 bases from V and 6 from J; bases not matched to a gene: 9. CDR3 DNA sequence: TGTGCCAGCAGCTTATTCGGACTAGCGTCGGGCGAGCAGTACTTC. Translating it yields CASSLFGLASGEQYF.

The chain joins TRBV15 to TRBJ2-1; 7 bases fit TRBD1. Germline CDR1 LNHNV, CDR2 YYDKDF (reference sequence). The length of the CDR3 is 18 residues. V trimming: 1 base; J trimming: 3 bases; junction bases outside the gene matches: 12. This CDR3 reads CATSRADGGQEVYNEQFF. CDR3 sequence (DNA): TGTGCCACCAGCAGAGCCGATGGAGGACAGGAGGTCTACAATGAGCAGTTCTTC.

The chain recombines TRBV4-1 with TRBJ2-7; tentative D call: TRBD2 (5 bases). Trimming took off 1 base at V and 6 bases at J, with 7 bases between the two ends. Germline values: CDR1 MGHRA, CDR2 YSYEKL. This CDR3 spans 12 amino acids. The CDR3 DNA sequence: TGCGCCAGCAGCCAAGTACGGGGCGAGCAGTACTTC. Amino acids: CASSQVRGEQYF.

The rearrangement joins TRBV5-1 to TRBJ2-7; tentatively, D is TRBD1 (5 bases). With 4 bases removed from V and 6 bases from J, the gap between germline ends came to 20 bases. This CDR3 region has 15 residues. CDR1 is SGHRS, CDR2 YFSETQ, per germline. The CDR3 loop is CASSRNQGTVSEQYF. The CDR3 DNA is TGCGCCAGCAGCAGAAACCAGGGTACGGTGTCCGAGCAGTACTTC.

This clone showed up just once. The chain links TRBV2 to TRBJ2-5, with 7 bases lining up with TRBD2. Losses at the gene ends were 1 base for V and 2 bases for J; bases not matched to a gene: 16. The V gene's germline CDR1 is SNHLY and CDR2 FYNNEI. The CDR3 runs 19 residues. This CDR3 is CASSEGRQGLWEGQETQYF. CDR3 DNA sequence: TGTGCCAGCAGTGAAGGAAGGCAGGGTCTCTGGGAGGGTCAAGAGACCCAGTACTTC.

J is TRBJ1-1 and V is TRBV4-3, with a possible D match to TRBD1 (5 bases). Between the trimmed V and J ends, which lost 1 base and 3 bases, there was a span of 15 bases. CDR3 length equals 16 residues. Germline-derived CDR1 and CDR2 are LGHNA and YSLEER. CDR3 loop: CASSQGPGGGHTEAFF. The CDR3 coding sequence is TGCGCCAGCAGCCAAGGGCCGGGCGGGGGTCACACTGAAGCTTTCTTT.

This clone was picked up one time. V gene TRBV19 combines with J gene TRBJ2-2; D perhaps matches TRBD1 (5 bases). Germline lookup yields CDR1 LNHDA and CDR2 SQIVND (reference sequence). This CDR3 has 17 residues. Trimming stripped 9 bases from V and 1 base from J, with 21 bases between. CDR3 bases: TGTGCCAGCAGGGTCCCCAGACAGCCGCTGAACACCGGGGAGCTGTTTTTT. Translation: CASRVPRQPLNTGELFF.

The chain joins TRBV12-5 to TRBJ2-3; D is possibly TRBD2 (6 bases). CDR3 length equals 17 residues. V dropped 2 bases and J dropped 6 bases, with 21 bases sitting between them. CDR1 is LGHNT and CDR2 is FRNRAP in the germline V gene. Here the CDR3 reads CASGLTGGVVAGDTQYF. The CDR3 DNA reads TGTGCTAGTGGTTTGACCGGGGGAGTAGTTGCAGGTGATACGCAGTATTTT. The full variable domain, with the rest looked up from reference TRBV12-5 and TRBJ2-3, is DARVTQTPRHKVTEMGQEVTMRCQPILGHNTVFWYRQTMMQGLELLAYFRNRAPLDDSGMPKDRFSAEMPDATLATLKIQPSEPRDSAVYFCASGLTGGVVAGDTQYFGPGTRLTVL.

V gene TRBV5-4 combines with J gene TRBJ1-2; D remains unclear. CDR1 SGHNT and CDR2 YYREEE come from the germline V gene (reference sequence). The length of the CDR3 is 15 residues. With 0 bases removed from V and 1 base from J, the gap between germline ends came to 10 bases. The CDR3: CASSLAGFVNYGYTF. DNA of the CDR3: TGTGCCAGCAGCTTGGCAGGTTTTGTTAACTATGGCTACACCTTC.

The chain couples TRBV4-3 to TRBJ2-7, with 10 bases fitting TRBD2. In germline, CDR1 is LGHNA, CDR2 YSLEER. V lost 0 bases, J lost 1 base, and 3 bases stayed unmatched. This CDR3 has 16 amino acids. The CDR3 region is CASSQEVLAGSYEQYF. In DNA form, the CDR3 reads TGCGCCAGCAGCCAAGAAGTACTAGCGGGATCCTACGAGCAGTACTTC.

This chain links TRBV2 with TRBJ2-3, with D unclear. Germline CDR1 reads SNHLY; CDR2 reads FYNNEI. The CDR3 sequence is 11 residues long. Between the trimmed V and J ends, which lost 4 bases and 5 bases, there was a span of 4 bases. DNA of the CDR3: TGTGCCAGCAGTGCGAGAGATACGCAGTATTTT. It codes for CASSARDTQYF.

The chain recombines TRBV5-1 with TRBJ2-2; D may be TRBD2 (6 bases). Deletions cut 4 bases from V and 4 bases from J, with 8 bases between. The CDR3 is 13 residues long. Looked up from germline, CDR1 is SGHRS and CDR2 is YFSETQ. The CDR3 is CASSAGITGELFF. The CDR3 DNA reads TGCGCCAGCAGCGCGGGGATCACCGGGGAGCTGTTTTTT. The full variable domain, rest sourced from reference TRBV5-1 and TRBJ2-2, is KAGVTQTPRYLIKTRGQQVTLSCSPISGHRSVSWYQQTPGQGLQFLFEYFSETQRNKGNFPGRFSGRQFSNSRSEMNVSTLELGDSALYLCASSAGITGELFFGEGSRLTVL.

The chain uses TRBV9 and TRBJ1-1, with 8 bases identical to TRBD1. There are 15 residues in the CDR3. J was trimmed by 1 base and V by 4 bases; bases with no gene match: 6. Germline assignment: CDR1 SGDLS and CDR2 YYNGEE. The CDR3 here is CASSIGQGGNTEAFF. The CDR3 nucleotides are TGTGCCAGCAGCATCGGACAGGGAGGGAACACTGAAGCTTTCTTT.

This chain connects TRBV29-1 to TRBJ2-1, with 12 bases that match TRBD2. The germline V gene encodes CDR1 SQVTM and CDR2 ANQGSEA. The CDR3 is 23 amino acids. The V gene end was trimmed by 6 bases and the J gene end by 8 bases; junction bases not matched to a gene: 35. The DNA for the CDR3 is TGCAGCGTCGCCCCTCCGGGACTAGCGGGCATACCGGGGACTAGCGGGTGGGAGGATGAGCAGTTCTTC. Amino acid sequence: CSVAPPGLAGIPGTSGWEDEQFF.

This chain joins TRBV30 and TRBJ1-3; no clear D gene. V gave up 1 base and J gave up 3 bases, with 16 bases separating them. The CDR3 runs 16 residues. The V gene's germline CDR1 is GTSNPN and CDR2 SVGIG (reference sequence). CDR3 loop: CAWSDSRAPRGNTIYF. The CDR3, as DNA: TGTGCCTGGAGTGACTCGCGGGCCCCGCGTGGAAACACCATATATTTT.

The gene calls are TRBV27 and TRBJ1-4, with D uncertain. Germline V lookup: CDR1 MNHEY, CDR2 SMNVEV (reference sequence). The length of the CDR3 is 15 residues. Trimming took 5 bases from V and 7 from J, leaving 17 bases between them. CDR3 residues: CASSPGFGRLEKLFF. CDR3 coding DNA: TGTGCCAGCAGTCCAGGTTTCGGAAGGCTTGAAAAACTGTTTTTT.

This clone occurred a few times. This rearrangement joins TRBV2 to TRBJ2-5, with 12 positions matching TRBD1. From germline, CDR1 is SNHLY and CDR2 FYNNEI. V gave up 2 bases and J gave up 1 base; unmatched junction bases: 5. The length of the CDR3 is 17 residues. The CDR3 DNA reads TGTGCCAGCAGTGAACCCTGGGACAGGGGGCTCCAAGAGACCCAGTACTTC. Translated, it gives CASSEPWDRGLQETQYF. Supplemented by reference TRBV2 and TRBJ2-5, the full variable domain reads EPEVTQTPSHQVTQMGQEVILRCVPISNHLYFYWYRQILGQKVEFLVSFYNNEISEKSEIFDDQFSVERPDGSNFTLKIRSTKLEDSAMYFCASSEPWDRGLQETQYFGPGTRLLVL.

This clone has more than one count but fewer than ten. The V call is TRBV28, the J call TRBJ2-3; 8 positions match TRBD1. CDR3 size: 16 residues. Germline trimming cut 6 bases from V and 1 base from J; bases unmatched to any gene: 9. The V gene's germline CDR1 is MDHEN and CDR2 SYDVKM. In DNA form, the CDR3 reads TGTGCCAGCAGCAACTCGCCGGGACAGGGCACAGATACGCAGTATTTT. Protein: CASSNSPGQGTDTQYF.

The V call is TRBV5-1, the J call TRBJ2-1; maybe TRBD2 (5 bases). V gave up 6 bases and J gave up 0 bases, with 28 bases separating them. From germline, CDR1 is SGHRS and CDR2 YFSETQ. This CDR3 is 20 amino acids long. In DNA, the CDR3 is TGCGCCAGCAAAGAATCGGCTGGAGCACGGGGAAACTTCTCCTACAATGAGCAGTTCTTC. Translation gives CASKESAGARGNFSYNEQFF.

The chain combines TRBV11-2 with TRBJ2-7, with D maybe TRBD1 (6 bases). V dropped 5 bases and J dropped 6 bases, with 23 bases sitting between them. CDR1 and CDR2 from the germline V gene are SGHAT and FQNNGV. This CDR3 has 16 residues. CDR3 sequence reads: CASSPLRYQGSAEQYF. The CDR3, as DNA: TGTGCCAGCAGCCCACTCCGCTATCAGGGGTCTGCCGAGCAGTACTTC.